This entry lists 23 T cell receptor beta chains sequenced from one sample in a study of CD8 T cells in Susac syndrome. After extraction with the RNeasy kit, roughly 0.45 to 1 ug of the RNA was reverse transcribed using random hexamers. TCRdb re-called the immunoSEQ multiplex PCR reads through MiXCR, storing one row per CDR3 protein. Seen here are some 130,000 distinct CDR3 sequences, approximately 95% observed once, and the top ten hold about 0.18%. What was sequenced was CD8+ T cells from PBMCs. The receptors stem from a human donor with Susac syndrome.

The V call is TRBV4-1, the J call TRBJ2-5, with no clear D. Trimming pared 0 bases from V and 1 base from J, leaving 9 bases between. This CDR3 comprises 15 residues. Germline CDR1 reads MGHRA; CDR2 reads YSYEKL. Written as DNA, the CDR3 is TGCGCCAGCAGCCAAGAGCCAACTCCCCAAGAGACCCAGTACTTC. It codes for CASSQEPTPQETQYF.

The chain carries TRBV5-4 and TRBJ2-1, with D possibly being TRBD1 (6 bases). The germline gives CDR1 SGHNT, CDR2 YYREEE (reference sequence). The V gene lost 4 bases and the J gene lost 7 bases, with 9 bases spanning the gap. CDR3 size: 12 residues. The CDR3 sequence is CASSVRGNEQFF. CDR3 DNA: TGTGCCAGCAGCGTCAGGGGAAATGAGCAGTTCTTC.

The CDR3 here is CASSFYLNTEAFF. In DNA, the CDR3 is TGTGCCAGCAGTTTCTATCTGAACACTGAAGCTTTCTTT. The chain uses TRBV28 and TRBJ1-1; D remains ambiguous. Germline CDR1 and CDR2: MDHEN and SYDVKM. The V gene lost 3 bases and the J gene lost 0 bases, with 5 bases spanning the gap. This CDR3 is 13 amino acids long.

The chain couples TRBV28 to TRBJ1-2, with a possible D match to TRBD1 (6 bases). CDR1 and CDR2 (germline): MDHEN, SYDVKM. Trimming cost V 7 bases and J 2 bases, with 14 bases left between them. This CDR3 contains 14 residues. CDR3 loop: CASIRGARNYGYTF. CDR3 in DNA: TGTGCCAGCATAAGGGGGGCGCGGAACTATGGCTACACCTTC.

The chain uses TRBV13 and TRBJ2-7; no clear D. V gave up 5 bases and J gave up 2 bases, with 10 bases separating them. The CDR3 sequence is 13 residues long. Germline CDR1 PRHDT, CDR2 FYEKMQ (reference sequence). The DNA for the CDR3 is TGTGCCAGCAGCGGTAGAGGTACCTACGAGCAGTACTTC. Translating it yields CASSGRGTYEQYF.

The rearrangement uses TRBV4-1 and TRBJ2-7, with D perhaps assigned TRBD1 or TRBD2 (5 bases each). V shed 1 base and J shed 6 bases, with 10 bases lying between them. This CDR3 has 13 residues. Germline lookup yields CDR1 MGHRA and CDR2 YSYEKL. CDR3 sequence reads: CASSQVTGGEQYF. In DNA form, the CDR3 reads TGCGCCAGCAGCCAAGTAACTGGGGGCGAGCAGTACTTC.

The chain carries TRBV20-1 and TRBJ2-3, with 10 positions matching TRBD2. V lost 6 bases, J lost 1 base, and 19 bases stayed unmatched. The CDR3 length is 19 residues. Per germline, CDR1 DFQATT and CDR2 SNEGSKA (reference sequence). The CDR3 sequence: CSAVPTSGNPFLGTDTQYF. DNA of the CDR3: TGCAGTGCGGTACCTACTAGCGGGAATCCTTTCCTTGGCACAGATACGCAGTATTTT.

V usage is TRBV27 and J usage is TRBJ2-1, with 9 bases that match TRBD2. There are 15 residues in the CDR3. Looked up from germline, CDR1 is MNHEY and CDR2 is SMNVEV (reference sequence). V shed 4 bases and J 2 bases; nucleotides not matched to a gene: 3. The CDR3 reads CASSSLAGTYNEQFF. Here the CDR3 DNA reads TGTGCCAGCAGTTCCCTAGCGGGGACCTACAATGAGCAGTTCTTC.

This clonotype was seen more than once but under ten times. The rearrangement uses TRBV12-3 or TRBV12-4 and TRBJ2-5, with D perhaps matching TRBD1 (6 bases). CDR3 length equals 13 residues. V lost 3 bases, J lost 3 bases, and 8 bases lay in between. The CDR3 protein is CASSFPGEETQYF. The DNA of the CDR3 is TGTGCCAGCAGTTTCCCAGGGGAAGAGACCCAGTACTTC.

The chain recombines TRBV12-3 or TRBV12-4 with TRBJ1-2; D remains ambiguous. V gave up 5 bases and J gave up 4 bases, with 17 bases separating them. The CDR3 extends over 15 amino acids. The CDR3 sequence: CASSPDNVGPYGYTF. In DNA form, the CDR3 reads TGTGCCAGCAGTCCCGATAACGTCGGACCCTATGGCTACACCTTC.

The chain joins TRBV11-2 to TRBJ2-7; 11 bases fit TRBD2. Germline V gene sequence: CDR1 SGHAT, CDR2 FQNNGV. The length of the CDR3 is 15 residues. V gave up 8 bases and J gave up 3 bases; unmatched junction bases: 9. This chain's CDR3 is CASQLETSGVYEQYF. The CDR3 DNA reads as TGTGCCAGCCAACTAGAGACTAGCGGGGTCTACGAGCAGTACTTC.

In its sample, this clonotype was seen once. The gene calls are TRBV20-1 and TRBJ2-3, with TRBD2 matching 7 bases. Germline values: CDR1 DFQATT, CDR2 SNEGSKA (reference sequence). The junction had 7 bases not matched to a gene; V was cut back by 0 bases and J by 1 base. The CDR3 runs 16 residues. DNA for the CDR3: TGCAGTGCTAGAGATCCTCGGGAGGAGGGCACAGATACGCAGTATTTT. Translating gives CSARDPREEGTDTQYF.

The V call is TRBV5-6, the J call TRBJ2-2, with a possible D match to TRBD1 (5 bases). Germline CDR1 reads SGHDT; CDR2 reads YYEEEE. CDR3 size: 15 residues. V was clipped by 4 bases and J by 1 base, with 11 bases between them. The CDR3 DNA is TGTGCCAGCAGCCCGGACAAGATGAACACCGGGGAGCTGTTTTTT. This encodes CASSPDKMNTGELFF. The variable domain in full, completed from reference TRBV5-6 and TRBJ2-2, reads DAGVTQSPTHLIKTRGQQVTLRCSPKSGHDTVSWYQQALGQGPQFIFQYYEEEERQRGNFPDRFSGHQFPNYSSELNVNALLLGDSALYLCASSPDKMNTGELFFGEGSRLTVL.

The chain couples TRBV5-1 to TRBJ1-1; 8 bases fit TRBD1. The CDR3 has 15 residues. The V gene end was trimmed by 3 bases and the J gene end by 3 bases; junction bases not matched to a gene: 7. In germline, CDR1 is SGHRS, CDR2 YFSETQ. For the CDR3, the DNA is TGCGCCAGCAGCTCAGGACAGGGATACTACACTGAAGCTTTCTTT. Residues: CASSSGQGYYTEAFF.

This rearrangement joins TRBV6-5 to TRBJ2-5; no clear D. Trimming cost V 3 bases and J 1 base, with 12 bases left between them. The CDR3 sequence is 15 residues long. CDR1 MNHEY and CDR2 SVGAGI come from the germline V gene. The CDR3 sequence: CASSYSVGSQETQYF. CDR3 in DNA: TGTGCCAGCAGTTATTCTGTGGGCAGCCAAGAGACCCAGTACTTC.

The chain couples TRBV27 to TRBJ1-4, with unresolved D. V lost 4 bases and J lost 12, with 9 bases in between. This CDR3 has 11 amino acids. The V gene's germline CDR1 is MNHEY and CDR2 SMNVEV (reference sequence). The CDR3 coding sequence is TGTGCCAGCAGTTCTGGGAGAGAACTGTTTTTT. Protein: CASSSGRELFF.

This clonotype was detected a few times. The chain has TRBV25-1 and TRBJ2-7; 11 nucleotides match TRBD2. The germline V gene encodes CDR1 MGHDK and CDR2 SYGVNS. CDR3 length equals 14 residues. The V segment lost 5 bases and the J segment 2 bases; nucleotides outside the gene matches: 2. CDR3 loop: CASSQTSGAYEQYF. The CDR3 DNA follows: TGTGCCAGCAGTCAGACTAGCGGGGCCTACGAGCAGTACTTC.

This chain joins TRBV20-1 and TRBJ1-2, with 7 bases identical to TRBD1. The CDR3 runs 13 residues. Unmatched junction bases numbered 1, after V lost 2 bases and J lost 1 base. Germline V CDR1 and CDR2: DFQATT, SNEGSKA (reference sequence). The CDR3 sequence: CSARHRGNYGYTF. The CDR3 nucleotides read TGCAGTGCTAGACACAGGGGTAACTATGGCTACACCTTC.

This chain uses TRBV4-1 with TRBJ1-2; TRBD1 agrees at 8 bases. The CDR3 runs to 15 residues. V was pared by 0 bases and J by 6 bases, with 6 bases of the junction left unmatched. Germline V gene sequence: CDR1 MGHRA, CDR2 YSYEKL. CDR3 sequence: CASSQEQGAPDGYTF. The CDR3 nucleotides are TGCGCCAGCAGCCAAGAGCAGGGGGCGCCGGATGGCTACACCTTC.

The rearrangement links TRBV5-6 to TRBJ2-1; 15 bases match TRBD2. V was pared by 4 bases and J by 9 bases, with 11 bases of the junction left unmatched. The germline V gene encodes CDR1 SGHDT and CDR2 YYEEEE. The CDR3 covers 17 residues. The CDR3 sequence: CASSTPRTSGRAVEQFF. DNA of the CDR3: TGTGCCAGCAGCACCCCGCGGACTAGCGGGAGGGCAGTTGAGCAGTTCTTC.

DNA of the CDR3: TGTGCCAGCAGCCAAACCCGGGACAGGGTTTACAATGAGCAGTTCTTC. Its translation is CASSQTRDRVYNEQFF. The rearrangement joins TRBV3-1 to TRBJ2-1, with 9 bases identical to TRBD1. Germline values: CDR1 LGHDT, CDR2 YNNKEL (reference sequence). CDR3 length: 16 amino acids. V lost 2 bases to trimming and J lost 4 bases; unmatched junction nucleotides: 6.

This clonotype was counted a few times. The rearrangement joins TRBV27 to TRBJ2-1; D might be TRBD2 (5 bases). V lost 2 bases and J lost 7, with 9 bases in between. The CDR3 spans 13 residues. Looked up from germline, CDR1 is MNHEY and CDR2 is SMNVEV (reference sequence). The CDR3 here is CASSLAGGNEQFF. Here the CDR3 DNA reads TGTGCCAGCAGTTTAGCGGGTGGGAATGAGCAGTTCTTC.

CDR3 DNA: TGTGCCAGCAGCCAAGTCAGGGCCCTGTTCACTGAAGCTTTCTTT. Amino acid sequence: CASSQVRALFTEAFF. This chain links TRBV3-1 with TRBJ1-1, with D tentatively TRBD1 (5 bases). Between the trimmed V and J ends, which lost 1 base and 4 bases, there was a span of 13 bases. This CDR3 has 15 amino acids. Germline V gene sequence: CDR1 LGHDT, CDR2 YNNKEL (reference sequence). The full variable domain, completed using reference TRBV3-1 and TRBJ1-1, is DTAVSQTPKYLVTQMGNDKSIKCEQNLGHDTMYWYKQDSKKFLKIMFSYNNKELIINETVPNRFSPKSPDKAHLNLHINSLELGDSAVYFCASSQVRALFTEAFFGQGTRLTVV.